Sequencing of this T cell receptor beta chain was carried out in a study of PD-1 blockade in classical Hodgkin lymphoma. The CDR3 covers 12 residues. Per germline, CDR1 KGHSH and CDR2 LQKENI. Trimming stripped 3 bases from V and 9 bases from J, with 9 bases between. Study outcomes and limitations: Patients with an early start, nivolumab under 1 year after ASCT, were excluded. There was a significant rise in CD4+ TCR diversity by C4D1, with no such rise for CD8+. Diminished baseline TCR diversity has been reported in newly diagnosed patients relative to healthy donors.

Following autologous stem cell transplantation, relapse occurred in every patient, and exposure to brentuximab vedotin varied. Clones were sequenced by immunoSEQ multiplex PCR, and TCRdb holds only the in-frame ones, with some missing. The sample holds about 30,000 clones, more than 65% seen once. About this clone itself: Antigen unknown.

The J gene is TRBJ1-5, the V gene TRBV18, with D unclear. The sequence was collected from a human donor with classical Hodgkin lymphoma. Sequenced here: peripheral blood mononuclear cells (PBMCs), sampled before the second cycle of nivolumab. CDR3: CASSPGVGPQHF. Written as DNA, the CDR3 is TGTGCCAGCTCACCGGGCGTCGGGCCCCAGCATTTT.